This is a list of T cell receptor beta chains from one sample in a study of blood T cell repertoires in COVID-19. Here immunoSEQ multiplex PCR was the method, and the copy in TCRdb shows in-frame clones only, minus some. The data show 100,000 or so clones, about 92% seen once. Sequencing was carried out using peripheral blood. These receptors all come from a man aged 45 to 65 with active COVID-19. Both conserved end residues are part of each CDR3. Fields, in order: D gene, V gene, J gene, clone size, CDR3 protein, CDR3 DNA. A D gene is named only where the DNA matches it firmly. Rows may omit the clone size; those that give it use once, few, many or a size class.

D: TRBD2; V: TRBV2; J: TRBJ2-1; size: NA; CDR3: CASSELAGAYNEQFF; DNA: TGTGCCAGCAGTGAATTGGCGGGAGCCTACAATGAGCAGTTCTTC
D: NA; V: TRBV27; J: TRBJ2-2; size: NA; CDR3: CASSLLGANTGELFF; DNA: TGTGCCAGCAGTTTACTCGGAGCGAACACCGGGGAGCTGTTTTTT
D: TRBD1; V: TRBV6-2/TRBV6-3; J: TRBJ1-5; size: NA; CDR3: CASSKDRGPQPQHF; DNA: TGTGCCAGCAGCAAAGACAGGGGGCCTCAGCCCCAGCATTTT
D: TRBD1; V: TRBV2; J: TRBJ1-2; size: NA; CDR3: CASSDQGGVDGYTF; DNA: TGTGCCAGCAGTGATCAGGGGGGTGTTGATGGCTACACCTTC
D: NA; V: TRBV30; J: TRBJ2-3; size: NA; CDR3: CAWSARDTQYF; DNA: TGTGCCTGGAGTGCTCGGGATACGCAGTATTTT
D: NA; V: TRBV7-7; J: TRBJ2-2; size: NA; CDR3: CASGASDTGELFF; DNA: TGTGCCAGCGGTGCTAGCGATACCGGGGAGCTGTTTTTT
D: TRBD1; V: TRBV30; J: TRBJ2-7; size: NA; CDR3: CAWERDRGSYEQYF; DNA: TGTGCCTGGGAGAGGGACAGGGGCTCCTACGAGCAGTACTTC
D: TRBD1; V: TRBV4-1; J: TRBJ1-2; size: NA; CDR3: CASSQYSNTQGYGYTF; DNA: TGCGCCAGCAGCCAATATTCTAACACACAGGGGTATGGCTACACCTTC
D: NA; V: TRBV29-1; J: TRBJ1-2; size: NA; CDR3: CSVERGIVNGYTF; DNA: TGCAGCGTTGAACGGGGTATCGTGAATGGCTACACCTTC
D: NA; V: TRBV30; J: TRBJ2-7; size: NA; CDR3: CAWRLRADEQYF; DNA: TGTGCCTGGAGGCTCAGGGCGGACGAGCAGTACTTC
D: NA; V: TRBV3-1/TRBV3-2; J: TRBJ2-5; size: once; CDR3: CASSQGSGGRETQYF; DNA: TGTGCCAGCAGCCAAGGTTCGGGGGGCAGAGAGACCCAGTACTTC
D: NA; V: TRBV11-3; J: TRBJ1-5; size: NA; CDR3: CASSLEDSDNQPQHF; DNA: TGTGCCAGCAGCTTAGAGGACAGTGACAATCAGCCCCAGCATTTT
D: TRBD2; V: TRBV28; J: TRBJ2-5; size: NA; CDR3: CASSIQSGKETQYF; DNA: TGTGCCAGCAGTATACAGAGCGGGAAAGAGACCCAGTACTTC
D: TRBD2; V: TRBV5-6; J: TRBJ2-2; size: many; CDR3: CASSRAVGGVTGELFF; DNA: TGTGCCAGCAGCCGGGCCGTGGGAGGGGTCACCGGGGAGCTGTTTTTT
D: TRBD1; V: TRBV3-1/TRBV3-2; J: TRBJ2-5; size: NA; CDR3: CASSRGQFTKETQYF; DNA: TGTGCCAGCAGCCGGGGACAGTTCACGAAAGAGACCCAGTACTTC
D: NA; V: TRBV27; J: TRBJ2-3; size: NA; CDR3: CASSDTESTDTQYF; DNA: TGTGCCAGCAGTGATACAGAGAGCACAGATACGCAGTATTTT
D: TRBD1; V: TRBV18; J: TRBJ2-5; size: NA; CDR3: CASSPRLGTEYQETQYF; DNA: TGTGCCAGCTCACCTCGGTTAGGGACAGAGTACCAAGAGACCCAGTACTTC
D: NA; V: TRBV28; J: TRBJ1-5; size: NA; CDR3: CASRPPDSSNQPQHF; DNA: TGTGCCAGCCGTCCGCCGGACAGTAGCAATCAGCCCCAGCATTTT